The clone carrying this T cell receptor (beta chain) has just one count. The antigen is undetermined. The sample belongs to a study of cytomegalovirus exposure and HLA in healthy donors. Broader study findings: CMV serostatus was the sole immune exposure data available.

It was with 60 Vbeta and 13 Jbeta primers that the PCR ran. TCRdb keeps only in-frame clones here, not all; method: immunoSEQ multiplex PCR. The data hold about 170,000 clones, with around 80% observed a single time. V shed 6 bases, J shed 2 bases, and the junction held 5 bases outside the gene matches. Germline V CDR1 and CDR2: LNHDA, SQIVND (reference sequence). The length of the CDR3 is 15 residues. The chain employs TRBV19 and TRBJ1-5; 9 nucleotides agree with TRBD1. Sequenced: PBMCs. The receptor comes from a male donor in good health and CMV-seronegative. The CDR3 reads CASRTQGAGNQPQHF. CDR3 coding DNA: TGTGCCAGTAGGACACAGGGGGCGGGCAATCAGCCCCAGCATTTT.